This T cell receptor beta chain was found in a study of blood T cell repertoires in COVID-19. Only in-frame clones appear in the TCRdb table, and some are missing; sequencing was by immunoSEQ multiplex PCR. The table has 45,000 to 65,000 clones, 80% to 90% seen once. This TCR came from a woman aged 80 or over with acute or convalescent COVID-19. Material for sequencing was peripheral blood.

CDR3 residues: CASSAMGQGASPLHF. The CDR3 coding sequence is TGTGCCAGCAGCGCGATGGGACAGGGGGCTTCACCCCTCCACTTT. This chain links TRBV9 with TRBJ1-6, with 12 bases matching TRBD1. The V gene's germline CDR1 is SGDLS and CDR2 YYNGEE. The CDR3 is 15 amino acids. Trimming cost V 3 bases and J 9 bases; bases outside gene matches: 4.